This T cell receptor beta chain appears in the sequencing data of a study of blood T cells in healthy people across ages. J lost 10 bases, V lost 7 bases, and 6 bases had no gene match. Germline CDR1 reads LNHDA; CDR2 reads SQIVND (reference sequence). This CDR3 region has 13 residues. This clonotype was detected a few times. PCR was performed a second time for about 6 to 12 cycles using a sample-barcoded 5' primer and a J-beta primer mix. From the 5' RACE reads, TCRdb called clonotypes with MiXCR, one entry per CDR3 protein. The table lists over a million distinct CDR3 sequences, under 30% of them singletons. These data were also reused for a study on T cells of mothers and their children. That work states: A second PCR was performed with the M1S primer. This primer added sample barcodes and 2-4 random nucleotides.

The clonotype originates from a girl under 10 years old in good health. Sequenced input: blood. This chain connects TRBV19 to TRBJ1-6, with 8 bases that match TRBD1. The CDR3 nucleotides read TGTGCCAGTATCGCGACAGGGGACTCACCCCTCCACTTT. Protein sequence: CASIATGDSPLHF.